These 23 T cell receptor beta chains share one sample of origin, sequenced in a study of T-cell reconstitution after alpha-beta-depleted transplantation in children. The TCRbeta library incorporated unique molecular identifiers. Each CDR3 protein gets one entry after TCRdb re-called the PCR reads with MiXCR. The data hold 90,000 to 130,000 distinct CDR3 sequences, with 10% to 13% observed a single time. Sample: PBMCs from the stem cell graft donor, taken from the stem cell graft. These TCRs come from a human donor who donated a stem cell graft to a child with acute lymphoblastic leukemia.

This clonotype was detected many times. The chain employs TRBV25-1 and TRBJ2-7, with 7 bases identical to TRBD1. The junction had 10 bases not matched to a gene; V was cut back by 2 bases and J by 6 bases. CDR3 length: 15 residues. CDR1 MGHDK and CDR2 SYGVNS come from the germline V gene. As DNA, the CDR3 is TGTGCCAGCAGTGAAACCGGGACAGATCCTTCCGAGCAGTACTTC. Translated: CASSETGTDPSEQYF.

This clonotype was observed at least ten times. The V call is TRBV10-3, the J call TRBJ2-5; D possibly uses TRBD1 or TRBD2 (5 bases each). CDR1 ENHRY and CDR2 SYGVKD come from the germline V gene. This CDR3 is 16 amino acids long. V was cut by 6 bases and J by 1 base, with 18 bases left in between. CDR3: CAIRPLGETGQETQYF. For the CDR3, the DNA is TGTGCCATCAGGCCTTTGGGGGAGACGGGCCAAGAGACCCAGTACTTC.

This clonotype was observed many times. This sequence joins TRBV7-9 and TRBJ2-7, with D possibly being TRBD1 or TRBD2 (6 bases each). Germline values: CDR1 SEHNR, CDR2 FQNEAQ (reference sequence). The ends were cut back, 5 bases at V and 4 bases at J, with 21 bases in the middle. This CDR3 has 16 residues. This chain's CDR3 is CASSRSGPGEVYEQYF. The CDR3 DNA follows: TGTGCCAGCAGCCGAAGCGGGCCAGGGGAGGTTTACGAGCAGTACTTC.

In its sample, this clonotype was seen many times. The chain joins TRBV11-3 to TRBJ2-1; D is uncertain. This CDR3 comprises 15 residues. Germline CDR1 and CDR2: SGHNT and YENEEA. V was shortened by 4 bases and J by 0 bases, with 10 bases between the two germline ends. DNA of the CDR3: TGTGCCAGCAGCTCCTTTACCAGCTCCTACAATGAGCAGTTCTTC. As protein: CASSSFTSSYNEQFF.

Ten or more counts support this clonotype. This chain links TRBV7-2 with TRBJ2-2, with D perhaps matching TRBD2 (5 bases). Trimming stripped 4 bases from V and 5 bases from J, with 11 bases between. This CDR3 comprises 14 residues. CDR1 and CDR2 from the germline V gene are SGHTA and FQGNSA. Here the CDR3 reads CASSSDPGTGELFF. CDR3 DNA sequence: TGTGCCAGCAGCTCCGACCCGGGGACCGGGGAGCTGTTTTTT.

This clonotype has ten or more counts. The DNA for the CDR3 is TGCAGCGTTGGGGGACTAGCGGGAGGCCACCTCAACAATGAGCAGTTCTTC. The encoded protein is CSVGGLAGGHLNNEQFF. This chain uses TRBV29-1 with TRBJ2-1; the match to TRBD2 covers 15 bases. Unmatched junction bases numbered 9, after V lost 4 bases and J lost 5 bases. CDR3 size: 17 residues. Germline V gene data show CDR1 as SQVTM and CDR2 as ANQGSEA.

The CDR3 is CASSLPGQALTSVSTDTQYF. The CDR3 bases are TGTGCCAGCAGCTTGCCGGGACAGGCCTTGACTAGCGTATCCACAGATACGCAGTATTTT. The chain joins TRBV11-2 to TRBJ2-3, with D perhaps TRBD1 or TRBD2 (8 bases each). The germline gives CDR1 SGHAT, CDR2 FQNNGV. V gave up 3 bases and J gave up 2 bases, with 27 bases separating them. The CDR3 length is 20 residues.

This clonotype was found many times. The rearrangement links TRBV20-1 to TRBJ2-1, with D possibly being TRBD2 (6 bases). Germline V gives CDR1 DFQATT, CDR2 SNEGSKA (reference sequence). This CDR3 region has 13 residues. The CDR3 spells CKFSLAGYNEQFF. The CDR3, as DNA: TGCAAATTCTCCCTGGCGGGATACAATGAGCAGTTCTTC.

This clonotype occurred many times. The chain recombines TRBV12-3 or TRBV12-4 with TRBJ1-5; the D is unclear. With 7 bases removed from V and 3 bases from J, the gap between germline ends came to 7 bases. This CDR3 is 12 amino acids long. The CDR3 spells CASTLPNQPQHF. CDR3 DNA sequence: TGTGCCAGCACCCTTCCCAATCAGCCCCAGCATTTT.

There are a few counts of this clonotype. This sequence may be a read error, since a much larger clone differs from it by one base. The chain is built from TRBV29-1 and TRBJ1-2; 9 nucleotides agree with TRBD1. Trimming cost V 4 bases and J 2 bases; bases outside gene matches: 5. Per germline, CDR1 SQVTM and CDR2 ANQGSEA. This CDR3 comprises 14 residues. CDR3 loop: CSVVVGQGNYGYTF. CDR3 DNA: TGCAGCGTTGTGGTCGGACAGGGGAACTATGGCTACACCTTC.

This clonotype was seen at least ten times. The rearrangement joins TRBV6-1 to TRBJ1-1, with TRBD1 matching 8 bases. This CDR3 is 13 amino acids long. V shed 4 bases and J 4 bases; nucleotides not matched to a gene: 2. Germline CDR1 and CDR2: MNHNS and SASEGT. The CDR3 protein is CASSVQGGTEAFF. CDR3 sequence (DNA): TGTGCCAGCAGTGTACAGGGGGGCACTGAAGCTTTCTTT.

This clonotype has at least ten counts. The chain uses TRBV23-1 and TRBJ2-2; D may be TRBD1 (5 bases). TRBV23-1 carries the ORF label, with uncertain function. The CDR3 sequence is 16 residues long. Trimming removed 6 bases at V and 0 bases at J, with 14 bases between. CDR3 nucleotides: TGCGCCAGCAGGAACGACAGTATGCCGAACACCGGGGAGCTGTTTTTT. As protein: CASRNDSMPNTGELFF.

The table lists this clonotype with many counts. The chain couples TRBV20-1 to TRBJ1-3; D gene uncertain. The V end lost 6 bases, the J end lost 8 bases, and 8 bases lay between the germline ends. Looked up from germline, CDR1 is DFQATT and CDR2 is SNEGSKA (reference sequence). The CDR3 spans 10 residues. Written as DNA, the CDR3 is TGCAGTGCCCGCGGGGACACCATATATTTT. It encodes CSARGDTIYF.

In its sample, this clonotype was seen many times. The CDR3 sequence is CSAEGARTGELFF. The DNA of the CDR3 is TGCAGTGCTGAGGGGGCCCGCACCGGGGAGCTGTTTTTT. The rearrangement links TRBV20-1 to TRBJ2-2; 7 bases are a match to TRBD1. This CDR3 is 13 amino acids long. Unmatched junction bases numbered 4, after V lost 5 bases and J lost 4 bases. CDR1 is DFQATT and CDR2 is SNEGSKA in the germline V gene (reference sequence).

This clonotype was found many times. V and J are TRBV6-2 or TRBV6-3 and TRBJ2-2, with TRBD1 matching 7 bases. The CDR3 is made up of 15 amino acids. CDR1 and CDR2 from the germline V gene are MNHEY and SVGEGT. Trimming cost V 6 bases and J 3 bases; bases outside gene matches: 7. The CDR3 is CASSYDRVDTGELFF. The CDR3 bases are TGTGCCAGCAGCTATGACAGGGTCGACACCGGGGAGCTGTTTTTT.

This clonotype came up many times. The chain combines TRBV3-1 with TRBJ2-1, with 8 bases identical to TRBD2. The V and J ends lost 1 base and 4 bases, in that order; junction bases with no gene match: 21. The germline V gene has CDR1 LGHDT and CDR2 YNNKEL (reference sequence). The CDR3 consists of 21 residues. The CDR3 nucleotides read TGTGCCAGCAGCCAAGTTTTTTTTCCACACCGGGGGGGGGACTCGTACAATGAGCAGTTCTTC. This sequence encodes CASSQVFFPHRGGDSYNEQFF.

This clonotype was counted at least ten times. The V call is TRBV7-8, the J call TRBJ1-6, with D maybe TRBD1 (5 bases). This CDR3 spans 15 amino acids. Trimming took 1 base from V and 6 from J, leaving 10 bases between them. The V gene's germline CDR1 is SGHVS and CDR2 FQNEAQ. The CDR3 DNA is TGTGCCAGCAGCTTAGTTCGAGGGGTTAATTCACCCCTCCACTTT. Translation gives CASSLVRGVNSPLHF. The variable domain in full, with the rest retrieved from reference TRBV7-8 and TRBJ1-6, is GAGVSQSPRYKVAKRGQDVALRCDPISGHVSLFWYQQALGQGPEFLTYFQNEAQLDKSGLPSDRFFAERPEGSVSTLKIQRTQQEDSAVYLCASSLVRGVNSPLHFGNGTRLTVT.

This clonotype was picked up many times. The chain employs TRBV7-9 and TRBJ2-2; tentative D call: TRBD2 (6 bases). The V gene's germline CDR1 is SEHNR and CDR2 FQNEAQ (reference sequence). The germline V and J ends were trimmed by 6 bases and 4 bases, with 15 bases remaining between them. The CDR3 covers 15 residues. The CDR3 DNA reads TGTGCCAGCAGTCTACGGGAGATCGGCACCGGGGAGCTGTTTTTT. Translated, it gives CASSLREIGTGELFF.

This clonotype has a count of ten or more. The chain combines TRBV18 with TRBJ1-4; a weak D match, TRBD1 (5 bases). The CDR3 runs to 14 residues. Germline V lookup: CDR1 KGHSH, CDR2 LQKENI. V shed 3 bases and J shed 8 bases, with 13 bases lying between them. This CDR3 reads CASSPSGEGEKLFF. CDR3 DNA sequence: TGTGCCAGCTCACCTTCGGGGGAAGGAGAAAAACTGTTTTTT.

This clonotype was seen at least ten times. The chain links TRBV20-1 to TRBJ2-3; D may match TRBD1 or TRBD2 (5 bases each). Per the germline V gene, CDR1 is DFQATT and CDR2 is SNEGSKA (reference sequence). V lost 0 bases and J lost 4, with 17 bases in between. The CDR3 extends over 16 amino acids. This CDR3 is CSARDLGNWGPDTQYF. The DNA for the CDR3 is TGCAGTGCTAGAGATCTGGGGAATTGGGGACCAGATACGCAGTATTTT.

This clonotype was detected many times. This chain joins TRBV12-3 or TRBV12-4 and TRBJ2-7; D gene ambiguous. Trimming cost V 3 bases and J 2 bases, with 5 bases left between them. CDR3 size: 12 residues. CDR3 residues: CASSFRPYEQYF. In DNA form, the CDR3 reads TGTGCCAGCAGTTTTCGCCCCTACGAGCAGTACTTC.

This clonotype has at least ten counts. V gene TRBV2 combines with J gene TRBJ1-5; TRBD1 might be the D (6 bases). CDR3 length equals 14 residues. Germline CDR1 SNHLY, CDR2 FYNNEI. Trimming removed 8 bases at V and 1 base at J, with 12 bases between. CDR3 coding DNA: TGTGCCAGCCGATGGGGACAAAGCAATCAGCCCCAGCATTTT. This sequence encodes CASRWGQSNQPQHF.

This clonotype was found many times. The J gene is TRBJ2-3, the V gene TRBV15; TRBD1 might be the D (6 bases). V was pared by 0 bases and J by 2 bases, with 12 bases between. Looked up from germline, CDR1 is LNHNV and CDR2 is YYDKDF (reference sequence). The CDR3 consists of 16 residues. The CDR3 spells CATSRDGAGVTDTQYF. For the CDR3, the DNA is TGTGCCACCAGCAGAGATGGGGCAGGGGTCACAGATACGCAGTATTTT.